This T cell receptor (beta chain) was profiled in a study of neurological immune-mediated disorders. Background on the study: Multiple sclerosis patients numbering around 35 comprised around 31 relapsing-remitting and 3 secondary progressive patients. Study-level points and caveats: No CDR3 amino acid sequences were shared by expanded clones across subjects, suggesting private repertoires in all groups.

About this clonotype itself: Its matching antigen is unknown.

The CDR3 sequence is 13 residues long. Deletions cut 7 bases from V and 2 bases from J, with 11 bases between. CDR1 and CDR2 (germline): SGHRS, YFSETQ. Over 190 million TCR-beta sequences, together covering 15-18 subjects, were produced by every individual sequencing run that was carried out. TCRdb used MiXCR to reprocess the 5' RACE reads, holding one entry per CDR3 protein. The data show 49,000 or so distinct CDR3 sequences, roughly 4.4% seen once. The starting material, 2 million PBMCs stored at -80 C, gave rise to the unsorted libraries. The sequenced sample was PBMCs. The rearrangement uses TRBV5-1 and TRBJ2-3; the D gene is possibly TRBD2 (6 bases). The clonotype was recovered from a woman in her sixties with multiple sclerosis. The CDR3 DNA is TGCGCCAGCTCGGGGGTCCTCACAGATACGCAGTATTTT. Residues: CASSGVLTDTQYF.